This T cell receptor (beta chain) was obtained from a study of T cell responses to AZD1222 COVID-19 vaccine. This CDR3 is built from 15 residues. The V end lost 7 bases, the J end lost 3 bases, and 17 bases lay between the germline ends. Germline V gene sequence: CDR1 SGHKS, CDR2 YYEKEE (reference sequence). The method was immunoSEQ multiplex PCR; TCRdb's version includes in-frame clones alone and lacks a portion of them. The sample yields over 65,000 clones, about 90% seen once. This sample comprised peripheral blood, obtained on day 0 of AZD1222 vaccination. The TCR originated in an adult in good health. The chain has TRBV5-5 and TRBJ1-5; TRBD1 is a possible D gene (5 bases). CDR3 amino acids: CASGPGTGYNQPQHF. CDR3 nucleotide sequence: TGTGCCAGCGGCCCCGGGACGGGGTACAATCAGCCCCAGCATTTT. The variable domain in full, completed from reference TRBV5-5 and TRBJ1-5, reads DAGVTQSPTHLIKTRGQQVTLRCSPISGHKSVSWYQQVLGQGPQFIFQYYEKEERGRGNFPDRFSARQFPNYSSELNVNALLLGDSALYLCASGPGTGYNQPQHFGDGTRLSIL.